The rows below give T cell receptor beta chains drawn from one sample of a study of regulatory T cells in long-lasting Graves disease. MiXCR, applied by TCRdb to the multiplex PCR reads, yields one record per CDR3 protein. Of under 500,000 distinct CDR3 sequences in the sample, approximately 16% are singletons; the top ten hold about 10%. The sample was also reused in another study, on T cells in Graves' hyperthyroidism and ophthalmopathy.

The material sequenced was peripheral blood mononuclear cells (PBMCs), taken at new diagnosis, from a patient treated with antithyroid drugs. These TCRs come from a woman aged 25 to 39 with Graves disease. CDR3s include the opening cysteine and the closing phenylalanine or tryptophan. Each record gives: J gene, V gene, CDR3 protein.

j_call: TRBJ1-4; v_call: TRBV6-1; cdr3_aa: CASSRDRGHEKLFF
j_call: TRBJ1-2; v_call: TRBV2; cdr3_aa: CASRQGRTGYTF
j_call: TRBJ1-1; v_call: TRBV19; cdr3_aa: CASTGRGTGRAFF
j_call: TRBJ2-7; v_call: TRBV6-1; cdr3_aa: CASSPRTGMIYEQYF
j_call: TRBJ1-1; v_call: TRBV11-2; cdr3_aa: CASSLAVPRRDNTEAFF
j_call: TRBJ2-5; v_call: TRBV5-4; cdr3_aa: CASSWGGSVGETQYF
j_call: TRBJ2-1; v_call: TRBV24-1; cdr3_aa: CATSDLPGQGHNEQFF
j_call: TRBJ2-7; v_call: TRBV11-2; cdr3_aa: CASSLVASGRDSSYEQYF
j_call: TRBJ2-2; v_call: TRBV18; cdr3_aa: CASSQTVAGVTGELFF
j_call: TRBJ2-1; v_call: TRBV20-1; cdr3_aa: CSASSDEQFF
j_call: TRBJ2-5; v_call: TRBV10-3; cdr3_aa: CAISSPGRHSNQETQYF
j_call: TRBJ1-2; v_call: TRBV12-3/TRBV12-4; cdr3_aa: CASSPGSEGQAAYGYTF
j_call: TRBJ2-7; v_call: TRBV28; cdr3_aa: CASSLSSSGRAWESYEQYF
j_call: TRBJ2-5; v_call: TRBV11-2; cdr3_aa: CASSSPSRETQYF
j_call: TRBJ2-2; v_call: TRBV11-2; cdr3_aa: CASSVKTSGFTSGELFF
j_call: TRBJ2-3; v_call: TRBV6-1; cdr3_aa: CAVGGPGSGEFTDTQYF
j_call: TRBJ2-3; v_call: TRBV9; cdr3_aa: CASSVAWGASGTSTDTQYF
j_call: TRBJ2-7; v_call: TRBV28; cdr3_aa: CASRLALGLANSYEQYF
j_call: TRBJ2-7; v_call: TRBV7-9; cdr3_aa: CASSPRVGSYEQYF
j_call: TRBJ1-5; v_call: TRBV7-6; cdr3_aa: CASSLNWSQVTNQPQHF
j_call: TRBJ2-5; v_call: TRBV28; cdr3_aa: CASSLSEDRGETQYF
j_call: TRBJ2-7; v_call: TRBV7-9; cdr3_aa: CASSLLPVSSYEQYF
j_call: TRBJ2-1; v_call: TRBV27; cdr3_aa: CASSDRLAGGLEQFF
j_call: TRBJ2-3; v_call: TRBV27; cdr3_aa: CASRGGAREPQWYF
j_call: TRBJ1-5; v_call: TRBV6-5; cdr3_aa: CASSWAGNSNQPQHF
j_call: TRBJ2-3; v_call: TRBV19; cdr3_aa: CASRGRRVPDTQYF
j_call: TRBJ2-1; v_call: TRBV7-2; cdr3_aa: CASSFSVWPYNEQFF
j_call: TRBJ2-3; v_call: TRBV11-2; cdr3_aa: CASSPGTSGRTEAKDTQYF
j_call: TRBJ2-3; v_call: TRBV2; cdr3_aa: CASSDPPLDTQYF
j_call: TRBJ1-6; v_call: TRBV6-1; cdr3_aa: CASNRQASSYNSPLHF
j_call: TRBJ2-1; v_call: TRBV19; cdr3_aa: CASSIGGKSYNEQFF
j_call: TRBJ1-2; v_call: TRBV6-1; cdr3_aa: CASSPLGTGDYGYTF
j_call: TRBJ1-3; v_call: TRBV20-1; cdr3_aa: CSARDETASISGNTIYF
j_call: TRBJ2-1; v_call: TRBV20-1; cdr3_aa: CSARDAGPGSYNEQFF
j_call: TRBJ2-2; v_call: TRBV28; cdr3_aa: CASSRRGPGELFF
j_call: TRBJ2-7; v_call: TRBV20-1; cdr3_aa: CSASGLVGDVSYEQYF
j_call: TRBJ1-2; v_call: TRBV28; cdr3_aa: CASSPMAGTRGYTF
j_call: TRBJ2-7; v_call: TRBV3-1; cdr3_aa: CASSPGAVRNGEQYF
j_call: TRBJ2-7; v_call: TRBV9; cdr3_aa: CASSVDDGTYYEQYF
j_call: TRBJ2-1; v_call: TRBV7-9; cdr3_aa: CASANGGRRYNEQFF
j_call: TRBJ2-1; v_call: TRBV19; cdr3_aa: CASSMGGWRSSYNEQFF
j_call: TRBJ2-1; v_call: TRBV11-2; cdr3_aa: CASSPELAGGLNEQFF
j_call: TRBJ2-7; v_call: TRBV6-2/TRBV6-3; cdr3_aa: CASRTSAYEQYF
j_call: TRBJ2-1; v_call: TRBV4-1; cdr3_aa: CASSPTGQGYGNEQFF
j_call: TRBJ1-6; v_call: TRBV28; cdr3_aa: CASTPLAAGSYNSPLHF
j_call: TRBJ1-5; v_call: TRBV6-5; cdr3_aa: CASSYLPGVNQPQHF
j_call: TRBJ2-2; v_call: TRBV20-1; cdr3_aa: CSARDHGQGATGELFF
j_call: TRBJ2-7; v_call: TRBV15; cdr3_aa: CATGRVGRESGEQYF
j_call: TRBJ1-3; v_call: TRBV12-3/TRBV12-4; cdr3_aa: CAIRTGSGNTIYF
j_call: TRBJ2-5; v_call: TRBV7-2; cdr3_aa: CASRLRETGVETQYF
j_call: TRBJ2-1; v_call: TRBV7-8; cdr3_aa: CASSLSWSGLRNEQFF
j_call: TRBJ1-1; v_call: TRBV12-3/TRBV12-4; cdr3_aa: CASRRPPGTNTEAFF
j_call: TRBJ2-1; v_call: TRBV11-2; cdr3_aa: CASSLSPRDGVYNEQFF
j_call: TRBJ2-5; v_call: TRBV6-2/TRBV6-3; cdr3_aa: CASSSRTASETQYF